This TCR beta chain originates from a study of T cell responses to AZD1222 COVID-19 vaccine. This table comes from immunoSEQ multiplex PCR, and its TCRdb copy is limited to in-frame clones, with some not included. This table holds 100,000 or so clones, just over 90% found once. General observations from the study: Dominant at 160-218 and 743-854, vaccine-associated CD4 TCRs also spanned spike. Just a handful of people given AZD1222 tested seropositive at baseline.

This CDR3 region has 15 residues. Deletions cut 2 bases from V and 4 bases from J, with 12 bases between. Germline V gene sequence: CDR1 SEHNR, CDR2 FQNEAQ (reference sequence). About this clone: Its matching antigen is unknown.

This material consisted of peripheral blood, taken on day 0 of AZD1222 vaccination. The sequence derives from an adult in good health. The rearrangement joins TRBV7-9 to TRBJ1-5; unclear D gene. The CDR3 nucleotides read TGTGCCAGCAGCTTATTAGGGAATGTAAATCAGCCCCAGCATTTT. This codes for CASSLLGNVNQPQHF. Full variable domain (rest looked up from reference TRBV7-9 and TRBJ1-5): DTGVSQNPRHKITKRGQNVTFRCDPISEHNRLYWYRQTLGQGPEFLTYFQNEAQLEKSRLLSDRFSAERPKGSFSTLEIQRTEQGDSAMYLCASSLLGNVNQPQHFGDGTRLSIL.